This entry is about one T cell receptor beta chain. These data belong to a study of cytomegalovirus exposure and HLA in healthy donors. The CDR3 loop spans 14 amino acids. V was shortened by 0 bases and J by 7 bases, with 13 bases between the two germline ends. Germline CDR1 is SEHNR and CDR2 is FQNEAQ (reference sequence). PCR was performed using 60 Vbeta and 13 Jbeta primers. The table came from immunoSEQ multiplex PCR; TCRdb's copy has only in-frame clones and leaves some out. The sample records about 270,000 clones, around two thirds being singletons. The sequenced material came from PBMCs. This receptor was identified in a female donor in good health and CMV-seronegative. The chain has TRBV7-9 and TRBJ2-7, with a weak D call TRBD2 (6 bases). The DNA of the CDR3 is TGTGCCAGCAGCTTAGCGCGGGGATCGGGAGAGCAGTACTTC. Its translation: CASSLARGSGEQYF.